The sequence of this T cell receptor (beta chain) was determined in a study of T-cell reconstitution after alpha-beta-depleted transplantation in children. The TCRbeta library was prepared with unique molecular identifiers. TCRdb passed the PCR reads through MiXCR, listing each CDR3 protein once. In the table there are 500,000 or so distinct CDR3 sequences, over 10% of which are singletons. This clonotype showed up just a few times. The CDR3 consists of 15 residues. After removal of 4 bases from V and 0 bases from J, the junction contained 4 bases not matched to a gene. CDR1 SEHNR and CDR2 FQNEAQ come from the germline V gene (reference sequence).

The receptor's source is a female patient between 2 and 10 years old who had a stem cell transplant for aplastic anemia, so the T cells may come from the graft donor. The chain links TRBV7-9 to TRBJ2-3, with TRBD1 matching over 7 bases. Sample: PBMCs, mostly from graft donor cells, taken 180 days after TCRalphabeta/CD19-depleted stem cell transplant. The chain's CDR3 is CASSSGQASTDTQYF. Here the CDR3 DNA reads TGTGCCAGCAGCTCAGGACAGGCTAGCACAGATACGCAGTATTTT.